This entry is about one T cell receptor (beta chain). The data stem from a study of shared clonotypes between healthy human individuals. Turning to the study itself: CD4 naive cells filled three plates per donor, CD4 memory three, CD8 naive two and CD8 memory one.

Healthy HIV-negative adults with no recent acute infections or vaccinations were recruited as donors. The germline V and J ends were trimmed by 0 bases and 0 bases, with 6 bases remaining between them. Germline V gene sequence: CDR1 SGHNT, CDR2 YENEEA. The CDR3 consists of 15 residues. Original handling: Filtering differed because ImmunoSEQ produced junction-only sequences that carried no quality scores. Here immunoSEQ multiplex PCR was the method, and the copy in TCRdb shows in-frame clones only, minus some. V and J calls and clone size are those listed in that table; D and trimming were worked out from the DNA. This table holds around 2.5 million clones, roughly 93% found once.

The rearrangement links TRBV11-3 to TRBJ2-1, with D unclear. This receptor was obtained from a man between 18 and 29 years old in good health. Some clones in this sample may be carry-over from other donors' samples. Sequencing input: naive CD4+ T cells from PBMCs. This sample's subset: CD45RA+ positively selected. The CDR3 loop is CASSLEHSSYNEQFF. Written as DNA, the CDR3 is TGTGCCAGCAGCTTAGAACATAGCTCCTACAATGAGCAGTTCTTC.